This is a list of T cell receptor beta chains from one sample in a study of T cell changes during pregnancy in multiple sclerosis. Sequencing was performed with immunoSEQ multiplex PCR; in TCRdb, only in-frame clones are kept and a portion is missing. The data contain about 45,000 clones, roughly 92% of them singletons. This sample comprised CD4+ T cells from peripheral blood mononuclear cells, obtained in the third trimester of pregnancy. These receptors all stem from a female donor with multiple sclerosis, enrolled in a pregnancy study. The CDR3 runs from the conserved cysteine through the conserved F or W. A D gene is named only where the DNA matches it firmly. Some rows have no size entry. The others give once, few or many, or a class for an expanded clone.

NA	TRBD1	TRBJ1-1	TRBV18	TGTGCCAGCTCACCACGAGCAGGGGGCACTGAAGCTTTCTTT	CASSPRAGGTEAFF
NA	TRBD1	TRBJ2-7	TRBV18	TGTGCCAGCTCAACCAGACAGGGGATCGGCGAGCAGTACTTC	CASSTRQGIGEQYF
NA	NA	TRBJ1-3	TRBV28	TGTGCCAGCGAGGACAGCACCTCTGGAAACACCATATATTTT	CASEDSTSGNTIYF
NA	NA	TRBJ1-4	TRBV9	TGTGCCAGCAGCGAACAGGGTGGAACTAATGAAAAACTGTTTTTT	CASSEQGGTNEKLFF
NA	NA	TRBJ1-3	TRBV11-2	TGTGCCAGCAGCTTAGAAGTCAGGGCTGGCGGAAACACCATATATTTT	CASSLEVRAGGNTIYF
NA	TRBD2	TRBJ2-1	TRBV23-1	TGCGCCAGCAGGACTAGCGGGGAGGATGAGCAGTTCTTC	CASRTSGEDEQFF
once	TRBD2	TRBJ2-7	TRBV5-1	TGCGCCAGCAGCTTGTCCGGGGGGAGCTCCTACGAGCAGTACTTC	CASSLSGGSSYEQYF
NA	TRBD1	TRBJ2-7	TRBV27	TGTGCCAGCAGTTTCTACAGGGGCCTGGGTAAGGACGAGCAGTACTTC	CASSFYRGLGKDEQYF
once	TRBD2	TRBJ2-1	TRBV19	TGTGCCAGTAGTATAGTCCCGGGGGGGGGTACCGGCCAGTTCTTC	CASSIVPGGGTGQFF
NA	NA	TRBJ2-5	TRBV9	TGTGCCAGCAGCGTGGACGGCGGGCGGTTCGGAGAGACCCAGTACTTC	CASSVDGGRFGETQYF
once	NA	TRBJ2-2	TRBV28	TGTGCCAGCAGTTTAGACCGGGTGACCGGGGAGCTGTTTTTT	CASSLDRVTGELFF